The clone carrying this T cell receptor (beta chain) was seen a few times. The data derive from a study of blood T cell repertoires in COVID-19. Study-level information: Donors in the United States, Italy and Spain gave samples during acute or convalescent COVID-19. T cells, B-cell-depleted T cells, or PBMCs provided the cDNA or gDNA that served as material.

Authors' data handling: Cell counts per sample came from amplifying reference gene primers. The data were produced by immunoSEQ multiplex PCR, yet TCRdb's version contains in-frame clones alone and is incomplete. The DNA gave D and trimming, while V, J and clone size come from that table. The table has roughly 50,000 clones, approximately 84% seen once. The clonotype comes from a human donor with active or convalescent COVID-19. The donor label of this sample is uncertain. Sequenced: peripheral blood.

CDR3 residues: CASSLAGADTQYF. The CDR3 DNA reads as TGTGCCAGCAGCTTAGCAGGGGCAGATACGCAGTATTTT. V usage is TRBV7-8 and J usage is TRBJ2-3; the D gene is possibly TRBD1 (5 bases). Trimming removed 0 bases from V and 4 bases from J, with 5 bases in between. Germline CDR1 is SGHVS and CDR2 is FQNEAQ. The CDR3 extends over 13 amino acids.